This record concerns one T cell receptor (beta chain) sequence. The data were taken from a study of T-cell reconstitution after alpha-beta-depleted transplantation in children. CDR1 SQVTM and CDR2 ANQGSEA come from the germline V gene. This CDR3 is 14 amino acids long. Preparation of the TCRbeta library used unique molecular identifiers. Using its own MiXCR run on the PCR reads, TCRdb lists one record per CDR3 protein. The table records a few hundred thousand distinct CDR3 sequences, roughly 9.5% of them present only once. This sequence originates from a human donor who donated a stem cell graft to a child with SCID. Specimen: PBMCs from the stem cell graft donor, collected from the stem cell graft. The rearrangement links TRBV29-1 to TRBJ1-4, with 11 bases fitting TRBD1. The CDR3 DNA follows: TGCAGTCCTCCCCCCCGGGACAGGGGGACCGTATGGTTTTTT. Residues: CSPPPRDRGTVWFF.